The present entry profiles one T cell receptor (beta chain) with its context. The data are from a study of OX40 agonist ivuxolimab in advanced cancers. Clones were read by immunoSEQ multiplex PCR, and TCRdb kept only the in-frame ones, dropping some. The table shows about 23,000 clones, with approximately 80% occurring only once. The investigators sampled blood at baseline, at cycle 4 day 1, and at cycle 7 day 1. V was trimmed by 0 bases and J by 4 bases, leaving 16 bases between them. The CDR3 is made up of 16 amino acids. Per the germline V gene, CDR1 is SGHRS and CDR2 is YFSETQ. The origin of this receptor is an adult with an advanced solid tumor such as melanoma, head and neck, liver or kidney cancer. The sequences come from CD4+ or CD8+ T cells sorted from blood, collected in a trial of the OX40 agonist ivuxolimab. J is TRBJ1-1 and V is TRBV5-1; D gene uncertain. CDR3 amino acids: CASSLATWFRATEAFF. Written as DNA, the CDR3 is TGCGCCAGCAGCTTGGCCACGTGGTTTCGCGCCACTGAAGCTTTCTTT.